The T cell receptor beta chain under discussion was sequenced for a study of T cell changes during pregnancy in multiple sclerosis. Generated by immunoSEQ multiplex PCR, the TCRdb table keeps only in-frame clones and is missing some. The table has roughly 52,000 clones, around 94% seen once; the top ten hold about 3%. Germline lookup yields CDR1 WNHNN and CDR2 SYGVQD (reference sequence). Trimming removed 4 bases from V and 4 bases from J, with 11 bases in between. This CDR3 spans 14 amino acids. This material consisted of CD8+ T cells from peripheral blood mononuclear cells, taken in the third trimester of pregnancy. This TCR derives from a female donor with multiple sclerosis, enrolled in a pregnancy study. The chain combines TRBV10-1 with TRBJ2-1, with D uncertain. The CDR3 sequence is CASSATLDYNEQFF. CDR3 nucleotides: TGCGCCAGCAGTGCTACCCTAGATTACAATGAGCAGTTCTTC.